What follows are 30 T cell receptor beta chains derived from one specimen sequenced in a study of cytomegalovirus exposure and HLA in healthy donors (TCRdb year 2017). Library preparation used the immunoSEQ multiplex PCR assay. The multiplex PCR relied on a mix of 60 forward primers for TCR Vbeta segments and 13 reverse primers for TCR Jbeta segments. TCRdb holds this immuneACCESS table with in-frame rearrangements only. Some clones are missing; in checked studies, unresolved V genes explain under half, and the rest has no known cause. This sample gives about 130,000 clones in total; 75% to 85% of them show up just once. Approximately 9% of the sample rests with the top ten. Sequencing input: PBMCs. The receptors were gathered from a young man in good health and CMV-seropositive.

V usage is TRBV5-1 and J usage is TRBJ2-5; 12 nucleotides align to TRBD2. The CDR3 totals 15 residues. Germline trimming cut 4 bases from V and 2 bases from J; bases unmatched to any gene: 3. Germline V lookup: CDR1 SGHRS, CDR2 YFSETQ. The CDR3 loop reads CASSPTSGGQETQYF. CDR3 DNA: TGCGCCAGCAGCCCCACTAGCGGGGGGCAAGAGACCCAGTACTTC. The full variable domain, in which reference TRBV5-1 and TRBJ2-5 provide the parts outside the CDR3, is KAGVTQTPRYLIKTRGQQVTLSCSPISGHRSVSWYQQTPGQGLQFLFEYFSETQRNKGNFPGRFSGRQFSNSRSEMNVSTLELGDSALYLCASSPTSGGQETQYFGPGTRLLVL.

CDR3 bases: TGCGCCAGCAGTGAGGGGACAGGGGGATGGCGAGAGACCCAGTACTTC. It codes for CASSEGTGGWRETQYF. This sequence joins TRBV10-1 and TRBJ2-5; 11 bases match TRBD1. Losses at the gene ends were 2 bases for V and 4 bases for J; bases not matched to a gene: 6. The CDR3 is 16 residues long. Germline assignment: CDR1 WNHNN and CDR2 SYGVQD (reference sequence).

CDR3 residues: CAIAPGLNTEAFF. CDR3 bases: TGTGCCATTGCGCCAGGGCTGAACACTGAAGCTTTCTTT. The chain joins TRBV19 to TRBJ1-1; TRBD1 is a possible D gene (5 bases). V was pared by 10 bases and J by 0 bases, with 12 bases between. The CDR3 covers 13 residues. The germline gives CDR1 LNHDA, CDR2 SQIVND (reference sequence).

The chain uses TRBV7-8 and TRBJ2-3; 8 nucleotides line up with TRBD1. This CDR3 has 21 residues. CDR1 and CDR2 from the germline V gene are SGHVS and FQNEAQ. V dropped 0 bases and J dropped 2; count of bases not matched to a gene: 19. The CDR3 sequence is CASSLALHNLGTGEFTDTQYF. CDR3 coding DNA: TGTGCCAGCAGCTTAGCGTTACATAACCTCGGGACAGGAGAGTTCACAGATACGCAGTATTTT. Together with reference TRBV7-8 and TRBJ2-3, the CDR3 gives the full variable domain: GAGVSQSPRYKVAKRGQDVALRCDPISGHVSLFWYQQALGQGPEFLTYFQNEAQLDKSGLPSDRFFAERPEGSVSTLKIQRTQQEDSAVYLCASSLALHNLGTGEFTDTQYFGPGTRLTVL.

This clone turned up a few times. This chain connects TRBV5-6 to TRBJ1-1, with a weak D call TRBD1 (6 bases). Looked up from germline, CDR1 is SGHDT and CDR2 is YYEEEE. V was pared by 3 bases and J by 6 bases, with 12 bases between. This CDR3 has 13 amino acids. The CDR3 spells CASSSRGDPEAFF. As DNA, the CDR3 is TGTGCCAGCAGCTCCAGGGGAGACCCTGAAGCTTTCTTT.

The chain joins TRBV6-5 to TRBJ1-6; 8 nucleotides match TRBD1. This CDR3 has 15 amino acids. With V trimmed by 5 bases and J by 9 bases, 9 bases remained unmatched. The germline V gene has CDR1 MNHEY and CDR2 SVGAGI. The CDR3 reads CASSADRAVSSPLHF. The CDR3 DNA is TGTGCCAGCAGTGCGGACAGGGCCGTGAGTTCACCCCTCCACTTT.

V and J are TRBV28 and TRBJ2-6; maybe TRBD1 (6 bases). Germline lookup yields CDR1 MDHEN and CDR2 SYDVKM. With 3 bases removed from V and 0 bases from J, the gap between germline ends came to 15 bases. The CDR3 spans 18 residues. In DNA, the CDR3 is TGTGCCAGCAGTTTGGGGAACAGGGCCCGCTCTGGGGCCAACGTCCTGACTTTC. Its translation: CASSLGNRARSGANVLTF.

This clone was detected a few times. The chain links TRBV5-1 to TRBJ1-2; TRBD1 matches at 7 bases. Germline loops: CDR1 SGHRS, CDR2 YFSETQ. With 0 bases clipped from V and 1 base from J, the junction kept 3 bases outside the gene matches. The CDR3 length is 15 residues. CDR3 residues: CASSLEQGRNYGYTF. CDR3 sequence (DNA): TGCGCCAGCAGCTTGGAACAGGGGCGTAACTATGGCTACACCTTC.

The rearrangement joins TRBV11-2 to TRBJ2-1, with 13 nucleotides matching TRBD2. The germline gives CDR1 SGHAT, CDR2 FQNNGV. The CDR3 is 15 residues long. V shed 6 bases and J 6 bases; nucleotides not matched to a gene: 5. The CDR3 protein is CASRPLAGGRNEQFF. CDR3 DNA sequence: TGTGCCAGCAGACCACTAGCGGGGGGGCGCAATGAGCAGTTCTTC.

The V gene is TRBV18, the J gene TRBJ2-6; 11 bases align to TRBD2. Per germline, CDR1 KGHSH and CDR2 LQKENI. V shed 4 bases, J shed 0 bases, and the junction held 8 bases outside the gene matches. CDR3 length: 19 amino acids. The CDR3 protein is CASSQTSGISGSGANVLTF. For the CDR3, the DNA is TGTGCCAGCTCACAGACTAGCGGGATCTCCGGCTCTGGGGCCAACGTCCTGACTTTC.

This clone has only one observation. The chain is built from TRBV5-1 and TRBJ2-2; D remains ambiguous. CDR3 length equals 15 residues. From germline, CDR1 is SGHRS and CDR2 YFSETQ. V was shortened by 0 bases and J by 6 bases, with 12 bases between the two germline ends. As DNA, the CDR3 is TGCGCCAGCAGCTTGGTTGGTAGCCGGGCCGGGGAGCTGTTTTTT. Translating gives CASSLVGSRAGELFF.

Note on this clone: The same CDR3 is also encoded by other DNA sequences in this sample. V usage is TRBV12-5 and J usage is TRBJ2-7; D is unclear. The CDR3 is 14 amino acids. The V gene lost 0 bases and the J gene lost 6 bases, with 12 bases spanning the gap. Germline CDR1 LGHNT, CDR2 FRNRAP. CDR3 in DNA: TGTGCTAGTGGTTTGGTGAACCAGGTATCCGAGCAGTACTTC. The encoded protein is CASGLVNQVSEQYF.

The gene calls are TRBV18 and TRBJ2-5; TRBD1 is a possible D gene (5 bases). The better agreement between TRBJ2-7 and the DNA end casts doubt on the J call. The CDR3 length is 13 residues. Germline loops: CDR1 KGHSH, CDR2 LQKENI. CDR3 protein: CASSPGQTYEQYF. CDR3 DNA: TGTGCCAGCTCACCGGGGCAGACCTACGAGCAGTACTTC.

As concerns this clone: The junction and the germline gene differ at one end; a read error may be behind it. The chain is built from TRBV7-9 and TRBJ1-2; 7 nucleotides match TRBD1. Germline values: CDR1 SEHNR, CDR2 FQNEAQ (reference sequence). CDR3 length equals 13 residues. CDR3 amino acids: CSSSSTGTDLYTF. The CDR3 nucleotides are TGTTCCAGCAGCTCTACAGGGACAGACCTCTACACCTTC.

The chain links TRBV10-3 to TRBJ2-5; 14 positions agree with TRBD2. CDR1 and CDR2 (germline): ENHRY, SYGVKD. CDR3 length equals 16 residues. The J segment lost 4 bases and the V segment lost 0 bases, leaving 1 base of the junction unmatched. CDR3 sequence reads: CAISESGTSGGETQYF. CDR3 bases: TGTGCCATCAGTGAGTCAGGGACTAGCGGGGGAGAGACCCAGTACTTC.

This clone appeared a single time. The gene calls are TRBV7-3 and TRBJ2-3, with 9 bases identical to TRBD2. The ends lost 3 bases at V and 6 bases at J; junction bases unmatched: 10. The CDR3 extends over 16 amino acids. Germline assignment: CDR1 SGHTA and CDR2 FQGTGA. This CDR3 is CASSLRHERGADTQYF. The CDR3, as DNA: TGTGCCAGCAGCTTGAGGCACGAGCGGGGGGCCGATACGCAGTATTTT.

The chain links TRBV5-5 to TRBJ1-2, with D uncertain. The ends were cut back, 3 bases at V and 7 bases at J, with 13 bases in the middle. Germline CDR1 SGHKS, CDR2 YYEKEE (reference sequence). The CDR3 has 13 amino acids. The CDR3 DNA sequence: TGTGCCAGCAGCTCACACGGAGTAGTTGGCTACACCTTC. Its protein is CASSSHGVVGYTF.

The chain joins TRBV6-4 to TRBJ2-1; possibly TRBD2 for D (5 bases). With 4 bases removed from V and 7 bases from J, the gap between germline ends came to 17 bases. The CDR3 is 15 amino acids. CDR1 is MRHNA and CDR2 is SNTAGT in the germline V gene. CDR3 sequence reads: CASSVLRTGTNEQFF. The CDR3 DNA follows: TGTGCCAGCAGTGTACTAAGGACGGGAACTAATGAGCAGTTCTTC.

This clone was recorded once. The chain employs TRBV4-1 and TRBJ1-1; possibly TRBD1 for D (6 bases). From germline, CDR1 is MGHRA and CDR2 YSYEKL. This CDR3 spans 13 amino acids. V was cut by 2 bases and J by 4 bases, with 8 bases left in between. The CDR3 bases are TGCGCCAGCAGCCAAAGGGGGGGCACTGAAGCTTTCTTT. Translation: CASSQRGGTEAFF.

For the CDR3, the DNA is TGTGCCAGCAGTTTATGGGGCAGGCAAGCTTTCTTT. Its protein product is CASSLWGRQAFF. This chain links TRBV27 with TRBJ1-1; tentative D call: TRBD1 (5 bases). Trimming left V 1 base short and J 9 bases short, with 9 bases between. Looked up from germline, CDR1 is MNHEY and CDR2 is SMNVEV (reference sequence). The CDR3 loop spans 12 amino acids.

The V and J genes are TRBV6-4 and TRBJ1-2; D not resolved. V lost 0 bases to trimming and J lost 8 bases, with 10 bases between them. CDR1 MRHNA and CDR2 SNTAGT come from the germline V gene. The CDR3 is made up of 13 amino acids. The CDR3, as DNA: TGTGCCAGCAGTGACTCAGAAAGCGGGGGCTACACCTTC. Its protein is CASSDSESGGYTF.

The J gene is TRBJ2-3, the V gene TRBV4-1, with 8 bases fitting TRBD2. Germline V CDR1 and CDR2: MGHRA, YSYEKL. V dropped 6 bases and J dropped 0; count of bases not matched to a gene: 5. The CDR3 is 15 residues long. The CDR3 sequence is CASSRIAGSTDTQYF. CDR3 sequence (DNA): TGCGCCAGCAGTAGGATAGCGGGAAGCACAGATACGCAGTATTTT.

V usage is TRBV4-2 and J usage is TRBJ1-2; TRBD1 matches at 12 bases. The CDR3 extends over 18 amino acids. The germline gives CDR1 LGHNA, CDR2 YNFKEQ. After removal of 1 base from V and 4 bases from J, the junction contained 10 bases not matched to a gene. This CDR3 is CASSQVRGGTGGTYGYTF. CDR3 in DNA: TGTGCCAGCAGCCAAGTTAGGGGAGGGACAGGGGGCACCTATGGCTACACCTTC.

The gene calls are TRBV6-1 and TRBJ2-5, with D possibly TRBD2 on 7 matching bases. The germline CDR1 and CDR2 sequences are MNHNS and SASEGT. The CDR3 runs 14 residues. V was trimmed by 7 bases and J by 5 bases, leaving 17 bases between them. The CDR3 is CASTRTEGGETQYF. The CDR3 region has the DNA TGTGCCAGCACCCGGACAGAGGGGGGGGAGACCCAGTACTTC.

This rearrangement joins TRBV5-1 to TRBJ2-1, with a possible D match to TRBD1 (5 bases). CDR3 length equals 14 residues. The germline V and J ends were trimmed by 0 bases and 4 bases, with 8 bases remaining between them. CDR1 SGHRS and CDR2 YFSETQ come from the germline V gene. The CDR3 region is CASSLAQGYNEQFF. Written as DNA, the CDR3 is TGCGCCAGCAGCTTGGCCCAGGGATACAATGAGCAGTTCTTC. The whole variable domain, filled in from reference TRBV5-1 and TRBJ2-1, reads KAGVTQTPRYLIKTRGQQVTLSCSPISGHRSVSWYQQTPGQGLQFLFEYFSETQRNKGNFPGRFSGRQFSNSRSEMNVSTLELGDSALYLCASSLAQGYNEQFFGPGTRLTVL.

This clone was recorded only once. V gene TRBV6-1 combines with J gene TRBJ1-6, with 7 positions matching TRBD1. J was trimmed by 0 bases and V by 4 bases; bases with no gene match: 6. This CDR3 contains 17 residues. In germline, CDR1 is MNHNS, CDR2 SASEGT. CDR3 DNA sequence: TGTGCCAGCAGTGCGACACAGGGGACCTCCTATAATTCACCCCTCCACTTT. This sequence encodes CASSATQGTSYNSPLHF.

This rearrangement joins TRBV11-3 to TRBJ2-1, with 9 bases matching TRBD2. This CDR3 has 17 amino acids. Germline trimming cut 0 bases from V and 9 bases from J; bases unmatched to any gene: 12. Germline V gene sequence: CDR1 SGHNT, CDR2 YENEEA. The CDR3: CASSLDLFGGGDPEQFF. Here the CDR3 DNA reads TGTGCCAGCAGCTTAGATCTTTTCGGCGGGGGGGACCCTGAGCAGTTCTTC.

V gene TRBV7-2 combines with J gene TRBJ2-7; 8 bases match TRBD1. The CDR3 is made up of 15 amino acids. The junction had 8 bases not matched to a gene; V was cut back by 4 bases and J by 3 bases. The germline V gene encodes CDR1 SGHTA and CDR2 FQGNSA. Here the CDR3 reads CASSSRTGLIYEQYF. CDR3 in DNA: TGTGCCAGCAGCTCTCGGACAGGGCTTATCTACGAGCAGTACTTC.

This clone was counted once. CDR3 DNA: TGTGCCAGCAGCGACGCCGGGACTAGCGGGGGGGCCTCTTACAATGAGCAGTTCTTC. This encodes CASSDAGTSGGASYNEQFF. The gene calls are TRBV2 and TRBJ2-1; 16 bases map to TRBD2. CDR1 is SNHLY, CDR2 FYNNEI, per germline. This CDR3 is 19 amino acids long. V lost 6 bases to trimming and J lost 4 bases; unmatched junction nucleotides: 12.

The rearrangement joins TRBV5-1 to TRBJ1-1, with D possibly being TRBD1 (6 bases). This CDR3 comprises 14 residues. Trimming shortened V by 2 bases and J by 5 bases, and 13 bases separated the two germline ends. Per the germline V gene, CDR1 is SGHRS and CDR2 is YFSETQ. CDR3 in amino acids: CASSFSEGGTEAFF. The CDR3 bases are TGCGCCAGCAGCTTCTCCGAGGGGGGGACTGAAGCTTTCTTT.